The clone carrying this T cell receptor beta chain appeared a few times. The data were obtained in a study of blood T cell repertoires in COVID-19. Sequenced by immunoSEQ multiplex PCR; TCRdb stores in-frame clones only, minus some. Here the sample spans some 200,000 clones, 90% to 95% being singletons. Trimming took off 5 bases at V and 1 base at J, with 11 bases between the two ends. Germline CDR1 reads MNHEY; CDR2 reads SVGAGI. CDR3 length: 15 amino acids. The chain employs TRBV6-5 and TRBJ2-2; a weak D match, TRBD1 (5 bases). Sequenced sample: peripheral blood. The sequence came from a man aged 25-40 years with COVID-19, enrolled during active disease. CDR3 DNA: TGTGCCAGCAGTACCCGGACACTGAACACCGGGGAGCTGTTTTTT. Its translation: CASSTRTLNTGELFF.